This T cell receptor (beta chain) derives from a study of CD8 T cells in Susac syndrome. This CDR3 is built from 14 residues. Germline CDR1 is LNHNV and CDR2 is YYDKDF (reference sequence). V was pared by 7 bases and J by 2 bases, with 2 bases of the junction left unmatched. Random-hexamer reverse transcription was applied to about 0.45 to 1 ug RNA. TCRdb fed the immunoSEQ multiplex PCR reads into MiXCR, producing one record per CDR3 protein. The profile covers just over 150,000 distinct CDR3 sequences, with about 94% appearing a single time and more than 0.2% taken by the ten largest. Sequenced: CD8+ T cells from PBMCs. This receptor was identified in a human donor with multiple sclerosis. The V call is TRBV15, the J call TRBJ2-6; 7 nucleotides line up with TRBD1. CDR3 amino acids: CATIDRAGANVLTF. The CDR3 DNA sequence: TGTGCCACCATCGACAGGGCTGGGGCCAACGTCCTGACTTTC.